This TCR beta chain was captured by sequencing in a study of early T cells in non-severe SARS-CoV-2 infection listed by TCRdb under 2021. For context, the study as a whole: Because TCR sequencing was done on bulk RNA from unsorted whole blood, the alpha and beta chains could not be paired. What the research found in general, with its limitations: VDJdb matching was skewed toward anti-spike CD8 responses, so virus-specific expansions were likely underestimated and private and CD4 specificities were missed.

Taken from the germline V gene, the CDR1 and CDR2 loops are KGHSH and LQKENI. There are 14 amino acids in the CDR3, from cysteine to phenylalanine inclusive. The sequence is cut down to CDR3 DNA, 42 bases in frame from base 1. For this chain, trimming is 5 bases at the V end and 6 bases at the J end, and the number of junction bases without a gene match is 6. The library was obtained by 5' RACE. Sequencing was carried out with a NextSeq 500. In the TCR library protocol, unique molecular identifiers were attached to individual cDNA molecules to correct for PCR bias and sequencing error. Sequencing covered both TCR alpha and beta chains, and within each sample the abundances of alpha and beta sequences were tightly co-correlated. As for the authors' bioinformatics: Decombinator V4 was used to annotate TCR sequences for V gene, J gene and CDR3. Expanded TCRs were defined as changing significantly between any two time points under a Poisson model with p below 0.0001. Abundances of TCRs were expressed as counts per million after normalisation to the total number of TCRs sequenced in each sample. TRAV1-2 paired with TRAJ12, TRAJ20 or TRAJ33 defined MAIT TCRs, while TRAV10 paired with TRAJ18 defined iNKT TCRs. A search of VDJdb, accessed on 1 November 2021, was run for TCRs annotated to CMV, EBV and SARS-CoV-2, with TCRs annotated for multiple antigens excluded. The public sequencing data were trimmed at Q25 with fastp and processed into clonotypes with MiXCR by TCRdb, which kept only in-frame beta chains. Each CDR3 protein appears once, grouped with its most common genes and DNA. These V and J calls are TCRdb output, not the study's own analysis. For this sample there are 50,000 to 75,000 distinct CDR3 sequences; roughly 5.7% appear just once. Clones ranked in the top ten supply under 4% of the sample.

A case-control design nested within a healthcare worker cohort in London, UK, was used, with weekly nasopharyngeal swab PCR tests and blood sampling performed. Between 23 and 31 March 2020, the week of the UK lockdown, healthcare workers were enrolled and then followed up weekly for as long as 16 weeks. This clonotype was seen a few times. Its antigen specificity is not known. Base quality data are lacking; no much larger clone is found one base away. The chain is encoded by TRBV18 joined to TRBJ2-1, with 8 middle bases fitting TRBD1. The material was whole blood, obtained at baseline. The TCR comes from an adult who was a healthcare worker with PCR-confirmed SARS-CoV-2 infection or an uninfected control (not recorded which). For the CDR3, the sequence is CASSSTGVLNEQFF. The DNA reads as follows: TGTGCCAGCTCATCGACAGGGGTCCTCAATGAGCAGTTCTTC.